Listed here are 28 T cell receptor beta chains from one sample, sequenced in a study of blood T cell repertoires in COVID-19. Data came from immunoSEQ multiplex PCR; TCRdb stores just in-frame clones and leaves some out. This table holds approximately 180,000 clones, about 91% found once. Sequences were obtained from peripheral blood. The origin of the receptors is a woman aged 45 to 65 with acute or convalescent COVID-19.

The chain couples TRBV7-9 to TRBJ1-4; 7 bases align to TRBD1. V was pared by 5 bases and J by 5 bases, with 8 bases of the junction left unmatched. Germline V gene lookup returns CDR1 SEHNR and CDR2 FQNEAQ (reference sequence). The CDR3 has 15 residues. The DNA of the CDR3 is TGTGCCAGCAGCCCCGGGACAGCGACAAATGAAAAACTGTTTTTT. This codes for CASSPGTATNEKLFF. The whole variable domain, filled in from reference TRBV7-9 and TRBJ1-4, reads DTGVSQNPRHKITKRGQNVTFRCDPISEHNRLYWYRQTLGQGPEFLTYFQNEAQLEKSRLLSDRFSAERPKGSFSTLEIQRTEQGDSAMYLCASSPGTATNEKLFFGSGTQLSVL.

The V call is TRBV5-1, the J call TRBJ2-7; 9 bases are shared with TRBD2. CDR1 is SGHRS, CDR2 YFSETQ, per germline. The CDR3 consists of 16 residues. V lost 0 bases, J lost 1 base, and 5 bases stayed unmatched. The CDR3 spells CASSLARAGGSYEQYF. CDR3 bases: TGCGCCAGCAGCTTGGCCCGAGCGGGAGGATCCTACGAGCAGTACTTC.

There are a few counts of this clone. This sequence joins TRBV5-6 and TRBJ2-7; 13 bases line up with TRBD2. The V gene end was trimmed by 4 bases and the J gene end by 4 bases; junction bases not matched to a gene: 5. Per the germline V gene, CDR1 is SGHDT and CDR2 is YYEEEE. CDR3 length equals 15 residues. This CDR3 reads CASSPGLAGAYEQYF. The CDR3 coding sequence is TGTGCCAGCAGCCCCGGACTAGCGGGAGCGTACGAGCAGTACTTC.

The chain has TRBV6-5 and TRBJ1-6, with D perhaps matching TRBD1 (5 bases). Germline V CDR1 and CDR2: MNHEY, SVGAGI. The CDR3 runs 14 residues. Trimming removed 2 bases from V and 11 bases from J, with 13 bases in between. The CDR3 loop reads CASSYGQGGTPLHF. In DNA, the CDR3 is TGTGCCAGCAGTTACGGCCAGGGAGGTACACCCCTCCACTTT.

To note about this clone: Other DNA sequences from this sample encode an identical CDR3 as well. The rearrangement joins TRBV27 to TRBJ2-1; D is possibly TRBD1 (5 bases). Trimming removed 3 bases at V and 1 base at J, with 7 bases between. Germline V lookup: CDR1 MNHEY, CDR2 SMNVEV (reference sequence). There are 14 residues in the CDR3. This CDR3 is CASSLAGSYNEQFF. DNA for the CDR3: TGTGCCAGCAGTTTGGCAGGGTCCTACAATGAGCAGTTCTTC.

V is TRBV9 and J is TRBJ1-5, with D unclear. This CDR3 has 14 amino acids. Trimming took off 3 bases at V and 3 bases at J, with 10 bases between the two ends. Germline values: CDR1 SGDLS, CDR2 YYNGEE. Written as DNA, the CDR3 is TGTGCCAGCAGCGGAGGGATATCCAATCAGCCCCAGCATTTT. As protein: CASSGGISNQPQHF.

This chain joins TRBV11-1 and TRBJ1-3, with TRBD1 matching 8 bases. Germline CDR1 SGHAT, CDR2 FQDESV (reference sequence). CDR3 length: 16 residues. The trim removed 8 bases at V and 4 bases at J, leaving 13 bases unmatched. Written as DNA, the CDR3 is TGTGCCAGCGGCGGGGATCGGACAGGGTCAGGAAACACCATATATTTT. Encoded protein: CASGGDRTGSGNTIYF.

The genes are TRBV5-1 and TRBJ2-7, with 12 positions matching TRBD2. V dropped 0 bases and J dropped 3; count of bases not matched to a gene: 7. The CDR3 length is 17 residues. The germline V gene encodes CDR1 SGHRS and CDR2 YFSETQ. The CDR3 region has the DNA TGCGCCAGCAGCTTGGTAGCTGGACTAGCGGGGAACTACGAGCAGTACTTC. As protein: CASSLVAGLAGNYEQYF.

This chain uses TRBV12-3 or TRBV12-4 with TRBJ1-4, with D possibly matching TRBD1 (5 bases). The V and J ends lost 4 bases and 11 bases respectively, with 8 bases between them. CDR3 length: 11 amino acids. The CDR3 DNA reads TGTGCCAGCAGTTGGGGGGACAAACTGTTTTTT. It encodes CASSWGDKLFF.

The rearrangement uses TRBV29-1 and TRBJ2-5, with D possibly matching TRBD2 (7 bases). Trimming cost V 6 bases and J 2 bases, with 16 bases left between them. CDR3 length: 14 amino acids. Germline assignment: CDR1 SQVTM and CDR2 ANQGSEA. The CDR3 loop is CSVLRGARQETQYF. The CDR3 nucleotides are TGCAGCGTCCTCCGGGGGGCACGGCAAGAGACCCAGTACTTC.

The chain couples TRBV5-1 to TRBJ1-6, with 11 bases fitting TRBD1. Germline-derived CDR1 and CDR2 are SGHRS and YFSETQ. The CDR3 is 18 amino acids. After removal of 0 bases from V and 6 bases from J, the junction contained 8 bases not matched to a gene. The CDR3 DNA is TGCGCCAGCAGCTTGGCCGGGACAGGGGGTCAGGGTAATTCACCCCTCCACTTT. Protein product: CASSLAGTGGQGNSPLHF.

The gene calls are TRBV10-3 and TRBJ2-5; D is possibly TRBD1 (6 bases). The CDR3 sequence is 15 residues long. The V and J ends lost 3 bases and 0 bases respectively, with 11 bases between them. Germline assignment: CDR1 ENHRY and CDR2 SYGVKD. CDR3 in amino acids: CAISDSQGYQETQYF. In nucleotides, the CDR3 is TGTGCCATCAGTGATTCTCAGGGGTACCAAGAGACCCAGTACTTC.

This clone has only a few counts. The genes are TRBV6-6 and TRBJ2-1; 10 bases agree with TRBD2. V lost 6 bases, J lost 0 bases, and 5 bases stayed unmatched. CDR3 size: 16 residues. CDR1 is MNHNY and CDR2 is SVGAGI in the germline V gene (reference sequence). CDR3 nucleotides: TGTGCCAGCAGCTTCGGGACTAGCGTCTCCTACAATGAGCAGTTCTTC. It is translated as CASSFGTSVSYNEQFF.

The CDR3 coding sequence is TGTGCCAGCGTGAGGGACAGCCCTAGAAGGACTGAAGCTTTCTTT. Translation gives CASVRDSPRRTEAFF. The genes are TRBV2 and TRBJ1-1, with 7 bases aligning to TRBD1. Germline lookup yields CDR1 SNHLY and CDR2 FYNNEI. J gave up 5 bases and V 8 bases, and 14 bases lay outside the gene matches. The CDR3 length is 15 residues. Looking up the rest from reference TRBV2 and TRBJ1-1 gives the full variable domain: EPEVTQTPSHQVTQMGQEVILRCVPISNHLYFYWYRQILGQKVEFLVSFYNNEISEKSEIFDDQFSVERPDGSNFTLKIRSTKLEDSAMYFCASVRDSPRRTEAFFGQGTRLTVV.

The genes are TRBV6-5 and TRBJ1-1; D is possibly TRBD1 (5 bases). The V end lost 7 bases, the J end lost 6 bases, and 15 bases lay between the germline ends. This CDR3 has 13 amino acids. CDR1 is MNHEY and CDR2 is SVGAGI in the germline V gene. CDR3: CASTTGTVAEAFF. DNA for the CDR3: TGTGCCAGCACCACCGGGACTGTGGCTGAAGCTTTCTTT.

The chain carries TRBV24-1 and TRBJ1-2; 9 nucleotides agree with TRBD1. This CDR3 is 15 amino acids long. V dropped 6 bases and J dropped 3; count of bases not matched to a gene: 7. Per germline, CDR1 KGHDR and CDR2 SFDVKD. The CDR3 DNA is TGTGCCACCAGTTCCGGGACAGGGCTTTACTATGGCTACACCTTC. This sequence encodes CATSSGTGLYYGYTF.

This chain connects TRBV7-8 to TRBJ1-2; unclear D gene. CDR1 is SGHVS, CDR2 FQNEAQ, per germline. V was trimmed by 5 bases and J by 8 bases, leaving 15 bases between them. The CDR3 loop spans 13 amino acids. The CDR3 coding sequence is TGTGCCAGCAGCCCCACCGACTTGTACGGCTACACCTTC. The encoded protein is CASSPTDLYGYTF.

The chain is built from TRBV2 and TRBJ1-2, with TRBD1 matching over 9 bases. Germline lookup yields CDR1 SNHLY and CDR2 FYNNEI. The CDR3 contains 15 residues. Trimming took 1 base from V and 6 from J; bases not matched to a gene: 6. The CDR3 is CASSEGDRDFHGYTF. Written as DNA, the CDR3 is TGTGCCAGCAGTGAAGGGGACAGGGATTTCCATGGCTACACCTTC.

The chain uses TRBV5-1 and TRBJ2-3, with D tentatively TRBD2 (6 bases). This CDR3 comprises 14 residues. The V gene's germline CDR1 is SGHRS and CDR2 YFSETQ. V was pared by 0 bases and J by 5 bases, with 10 bases between. CDR3 nucleotide sequence: TGCGCCAGCAGCTTGGATGGGGGAGGAGATACGCAGTATTTT. Translation gives CASSLDGGGDTQYF.

The rearrangement uses TRBV5-4 and TRBJ2-7, with D tentatively TRBD2 (6 bases). Looked up from germline, CDR1 is SGHNT and CDR2 is YYREEE (reference sequence). Trimming pared 2 bases from V and 7 bases from J, leaving 16 bases between. This CDR3 is 14 amino acids long. Written as DNA, the CDR3 is TGTGCCAGCAGCTTACGGGGGACCCGACTGGAGCAGTACTTC. Translated: CASSLRGTRLEQYF.

This chain links TRBV24-1 with TRBJ1-4, with D unclear. Germline V lookup: CDR1 KGHDR, CDR2 SFDVKD. Trimming took 3 bases from V and 8 from J, leaving 6 bases between them. The CDR3 contains 12 residues. CDR3 sequence reads: CATSDTGEKLFF. As DNA, the CDR3 is TGTGCCACCAGTGATACGGGGGAAAAACTGTTTTTT.

The chain is built from TRBV18 and TRBJ1-6, with TRBD1 matching over 7 bases. Trimming took 6 bases from V and 0 from J; bases not matched to a gene: 11. Germline loops: CDR1 KGHSH, CDR2 LQKENI. The CDR3 sequence is 18 residues long. The CDR3 bases are TGTGCCAGCTCCACCCGTACGGGACAGAGCTCCTATAATTCACCCCTCCACTTT. Protein product: CASSTRTGQSSYNSPLHF.

The chain couples TRBV2 to TRBJ1-5, with TRBD1 as a possible D gene (5 bases). This CDR3 has 13 residues. V lost 7 bases and J 5 bases, leaving 12 bases between the germline ends. Germline assignment: CDR1 SNHLY and CDR2 FYNNEI. The DNA of the CDR3 is TGTGCCAGCAAAGGGGAGGGAGATCAGCCCCAGCATTTT. This gives the protein CASKGEGDQPQHF.

This chain joins TRBV30 and TRBJ2-3; TRBD2 aligns across 11 bases. J was trimmed by 6 bases and V by 2 bases; bases with no gene match: 7. Germline V gives CDR1 GTSNPN, CDR2 SVGIG (reference sequence). This CDR3 is 15 amino acids long. CDR3 loop: CAWSFLAGGRDTQYF. The CDR3 DNA is TGTGCCTGGAGTTTTCTAGCGGGGGGCCGGGATACGCAGTATTTT.

In this sample, this clone turned up a few times. Other DNA sequences of this sample code for an identical CDR3. CDR3 in DNA: TGCGCCAGCAGCCCACAGGGCAACTATGGCTACACCTTC. It is translated as CASSPQGNYGYTF. The chain employs TRBV5-1 and TRBJ1-2; perhaps TRBD1 as D (6 bases). Germline loops: CDR1 SGHRS, CDR2 YFSETQ. The CDR3 length is 13 residues. V shed 4 bases and J shed 2 bases, with 9 bases lying between them.

The rearrangement links TRBV27 to TRBJ2-5, with D tentatively TRBD2 (5 bases). Trimming removed 7 bases from V and 4 bases from J, with 7 bases in between. CDR3 length equals 11 residues. Germline V lookup: CDR1 MNHEY, CDR2 SMNVEV (reference sequence). The CDR3 region is CASTRGETQYF. DNA of the CDR3: TGTGCCAGCACCCGGGGAGAGACCCAGTACTTC.

V is TRBV11-3 and J is TRBJ2-1, with TRBD2 matching over 11 bases. The V gene end was trimmed by 1 base and the J gene end by 0 bases; junction bases not matched to a gene: 5. The germline V gene has CDR1 SGHNT and CDR2 YENEEA. The CDR3 length is 18 residues. CDR3 nucleotides: TGTGCCAGCAGCTTAGCTCGAGGGACTAGCGGCTCCTACAATGAGCAGTTCTTC. Amino acid sequence: CASSLARGTSGSYNEQFF.

The chain combines TRBV9 with TRBJ2-1, with 7 bases matching TRBD2. The length of the CDR3 is 18 residues. Germline trimming cut 0 bases from V and 3 bases from J; bases unmatched to any gene: 12. Germline assignment: CDR1 SGDLS and CDR2 YYNGEE. CDR3 bases: TGTGCCAGCAGCGTAGCCCTCTTTTGGGGGGGGAGCTACAATGAGCAGTTCTTC. Translated, it gives CASSVALFWGGSYNEQFF.